This entry concerns a single T cell receptor beta chain. Its antigen remains unidentified. Extremely preterm deliveries at about 22-27 weeks of gestation provided the preterm samples. The sample holds sorted live naive CD8+ CD45RA+CCR7+ T cells. Germline V gene lookup returns CDR1 MGHRA and CDR2 YSYEKL. V was trimmed by 1 base and J by 6 bases, leaving 11 bases between them. The CDR3 loop spans 14 amino acids. These data are taken from a study of naive CD8 T cells in extremely preterm neonates. Study conclusions and caveats: Preterm CDR3s were shorter than older groups', with fewer N additions and less trimming. Preterm neonate repertoires were significantly less rich by iChao1 than others. Term neonates approximately 0.4%, young children approximately 0.03%, adults over 0.0075%; preterm neonates shared around 2.5%.

Some clones are missing from TCRdb's copy, which holds only in-frame ones; the method was immunoSEQ multiplex PCR. Among more than 20,000 clones listed, around 88% were seen once. The sequenced sample consisted of naive CD8+ T cells from cord blood. The chain combines TRBV4-1 with TRBJ2-3, with D possibly being TRBD2 (5 bases). The TCR comes from a boy who was born preterm. The CDR3, as DNA: TGCGCCAGCAGCCAAGTTTTCCGAGGGGATACGCAGTATTTT. Protein sequence: CASSQVFRGDTQYF.